Sequencing of this T cell receptor (beta chain) was carried out in a study of Ad26.COV2.S vaccination and SARS-CoV-2 variants. Overall study findings and caveats: Non-spike TCR breadth did not differ much between vaccine and placebo recipients.

This sample's treatment: 15 to 20 received Ad26.COV2.S at low or high dose, single or two shots; about 5 received placebo; per-sample allocation not given. Collection of samples fell on day 63 after the first vaccine or placebo injection. As concerns this clone: Its antigen is as yet unknown.

CDR3 length equals 16 residues. The ends were cut back, 0 bases at V and 3 bases at J, with 11 bases in the middle. The germline gives CDR1 KGHSH, CDR2 LQKENI. The data were produced by immunoSEQ multiplex PCR, yet TCRdb's version contains in-frame clones alone and is incomplete. The table includes 350,000 to 400,000 clones, 89% detected once. This specimen consisted of peripheral blood, obtained in a trial of Ad26.COV2.S vaccine versus placebo. The clonotype comes from a person between 18 and 59 years old who received the Ad26.COV2.S COVID-19 vaccine or a placebo. The chain recombines TRBV18 with TRBJ1-4; D remains ambiguous. The CDR3 coding sequence is TGTGCCAGCTCACCACCTATCAGAACCTCTAATGAAAAACTGTTTTTT. Its protein is CASSPPIRTSNEKLFF.